The sample holds a few counts of the clone carrying this T cell receptor (beta chain). Graves' hyperthyroidism showing no ophthalmopathy progression within 18 months was considered stable. The patients, who ranged from 18 to 65 in age, presented with newly diagnosed hyperthyroidism lasting under 2 months. For the diagnoses, clinical symptoms, serum thyroxine and TRAb, thyroid ultrasound and orbital computed tomography were used. This entry comes from a study of T cells in Graves' hyperthyroidism and ophthalmopathy. About the research overall: Peripheral blood was taken when the disease was first diagnosed, before any treatment began.

Amplification of TCR beta CDR3 regions was performed using RNA transcripts as template. HTBI primers were employed in a first-round RT-PCR of the TCR CDR3. TCRdb re-called the multiplex PCR reads with MiXCR, one entry per CDR3 protein. The sample lists hundreds of thousands of distinct CDR3 sequences, around 13% occurring once. From germline, CDR1 is SGHKS and CDR2 YYEKEE (reference sequence). This CDR3 is built from 13 residues. V gave up 5 bases and J gave up 3 bases, with 12 bases separating them. This chain uses TRBV5-5 with TRBJ2-7; the D gene could be TRBD1 or TRBD2 (5 bases each). Sample: blood. This receptor was obtained from a woman in her 30s with Graves' hyperthyroidism. As DNA, the CDR3 is TGTGCCAGCAGAACGGGGCCCGGCTACGAGCAGTACTTC. Translated, it gives CASRTGPGYEQYF.